Listed below are T cell receptor beta chains from one sample, sequenced in a study of T cell responses to AZD1222 COVID-19 vaccine. Generated by immunoSEQ multiplex PCR, the TCRdb table keeps only in-frame clones and is missing some. Altogether roughly 150,000 clones are present, about 83% being singletons, with the ten largest covering around 1.1%. The sample consisted of peripheral blood, taken 28 days after the second AZD1222 dose. The receptors stem from an adult who received the AZD1222 COVID-19 vaccine. CDR3s include the opening cysteine and the closing phenylalanine or tryptophan. The D gene is left open where the match is weak. Clone size is shown for a subset of rows, as once, few, many or a class of expanded clone.

cdr3_length j_call clone_size d_call v_call cdr3_nt cdr3_aa
17 TRBJ2-3 NA TRBD2 TRBV5-1 TGCGCCAGCAGCTCATTGTGGACTAGCGTCGGTGAAGATACGCAGTATTTT CASSSLWTSVGEDTQYF
15 TRBJ2-7 NA TRBD1 TRBV29-1 TGCAGCGTTGAAGAGGGGGTCGGGACAGCCTACGAGCAGTACTTC CSVEEGVGTAYEQYF
18 TRBJ2-7 NA NA TRBV5-1 TGCGCCAGCAGCTTGGCTCAATCGTATGGGTCAGGTGTCTACGAGCAGTACTTC CASSLAQSYGSGVYEQYF
15 TRBJ2-1 NA TRBD2 TRBV5-5 TGTGCCAGCAGCATACTAGCGGGGGAATACAATGAGCAGTTCTTC CASSILAGEYNEQFF
14 TRBJ1-5 NA NA TRBV6-6 TGTGCCAGCAGTTACGGTGATAGCAATCAGCCCCAGCATTTT CASSYGDSNQPQHF
12 TRBJ2-3 NA NA TRBV7-9 TGTGCCAGCAGCCAAGTCACAGATACGCAGTATTTT CASSQVTDTQYF
15 TRBJ1-1 NA NA TRBV4-1 TGCGCCAGCAGCCAGCCTCAGAAACGGGGGACTGAAGCTTTCTTT CASSQPQKRGTEAFF
12 TRBJ1-2 NA NA TRBV19 TGTGCCAGTAGTGGAGGGTGGGATGGCTACACCTTC CASSGGWDGYTF
15 TRBJ2-1 NA TRBD2 TRBV5-6 TGTGCCAGCAGCTCTAGCGGGCGCTCCTACAATGAGCAGTTCTTC CASSSSGRSYNEQFF
16 TRBJ2-7 once NA TRBV7-9 TGTGCCAGCAGCTTAGTTCCCCAGGGGATTTCCTACGAGCAGTACTTC CASSLVPQGISYEQYF
14 TRBJ2-7 NA TRBD1 TRBV6-5 TGTGCCAGCACCCAGGGGGCGCAAAGCTACGAGCAGTACTTC CASTQGAQSYEQYF
15 TRBJ1-1 NA TRBD1 TRBV6-5 TGTGCCAGCAGTTACTCCGGGACAGCGAACACTGAAGCTTTCTTT CASSYSGTANTEAFF
17 TRBJ2-3 NA NA TRBV2 TGTGCCAGCAGTGACTCGACTTGGGCAGGAACGACAGATACGCAGTATTTT CASSDSTWAGTTDTQYF
15 TRBJ1-1 NA NA TRBV4-3 TGCGCCAGCAGCCAAGCAATGGATGGGCATTGGCAGTCTTTCTTT CASSQAMDGHWQSFF
14 TRBJ1-5 NA NA TRBV2 TGTGCCAGCAGTCTATCATGGCAGAGTCAGCCCCAGCATTTT CASSLSWQSQPQHF
17 TRBJ2-3 NA NA TRBV7-9 TGTGCCAGCAGCCCACTCCGACTAGAAACGGGCACAGATACGCAGTATTTT CASSPLRLETGTDTQYF
14 TRBJ1-1 NA NA TRBV7-2 TGTGCCAGCAGCTACCTCTGGGGGGACACTGAAGCTTTCTTT CASSYLWGDTEAFF
16 TRBJ2-6 once NA TRBV6-5 TGTGCCAGCAGTTACCTCGACAACTCTGGGGCCAACGTCCTGACTTTC CASSYLDNSGANVLTF
14 TRBJ2-2 NA NA TRBV6-5 TGTGCCAGCAGTTACCAGACGAACACCGGGGAGCTGTTTTTT CASSYQTNTGELFF
13 TRBJ2-7 NA TRBD2 TRBV13 TGTGCCAGCAGCTTGGGACTAGGGGGCGAGCAGTACTTC CASSLGLGGEQYF
14 TRBJ1-4 NA NA TRBV9 TGTGCCAGCAGCGTAGCTGGGGTCGAGGGGGAACTGTTTTTT CASSVAGVEGELFF
14 TRBJ1-1 NA NA TRBV4-1 TGCGCCAGCAGCGGCCGAGGTCTGAACACTGAAGCTTTCTTT CASSGRGLNTEAFF
15 TRBJ2-1 NA NA TRBV7-2 TGTGCCAGCAGCTTAGGTGGGGGCCGGTTGAGTGAGCAGTTCTTC CASSLGGGRLSEQFF
16 TRBJ2-7 NA NA TRBV3-1/TRBV3-2 TGTGCCAGCAGCCAAGATTACCAGGGGGGCTCCTACGAGCAGTACTTC CASSQDYQGGSYEQYF
11 TRBJ1-3 NA NA TRBV6-5 TGTGCCAGCTTTGGGGGAAACACCATATATTTT CASFGGNTIYF
18 TRBJ2-1 NA TRBD2 TRBV10-2 TGCGCCAGCAGTGGCGGGACTAGCGGGGGGTTCTCCTACAATGAGCAGTTCTTC CASSGGTSGGFSYNEQFF
15 TRBJ2-7 NA NA TRBV13 TGTGCCAGCAGCCTAGACAGGAGCCTCCCCTACGAGCAGTACTTC CASSLDRSLPYEQYF
15 TRBJ1-5 NA NA TRBV7-2 TGTGCCAGCAGCTTAGTCAGGGGAGGTAATCAGCCCCAGCATTTT CASSLVRGGNQPQHF
15 TRBJ1-5 NA TRBD1 TRBV19 TGTGCCAGTAGCCGAGAGACAGGGGGCGGTCAGCCCCAGCATTTT CASSRETGGGQPQHF
16 TRBJ2-3 NA NA TRBV18 TGTGCCAGCTCACCACGAGGCACAGGTTTTACAGATACGCAGTATTTT CASSPRGTGFTDTQYF